Listed below are T cell receptor beta chains from one sample, sequenced in a study of OX40 agonist ivuxolimab in advanced cancers. The protocol was immunoSEQ multiplex PCR, while the TCRdb copy is restricted to in-frame clones and leaves out a portion. The table lists about 60,000 clones, around 89% of them singletons. The sequencing here drew on CD4+ or CD8+ T cells sorted from blood, taken in a trial of the OX40 agonist ivuxolimab. These receptors all come from an adult with an advanced solid tumor such as melanoma, head and neck, liver or kidney cancer. Each CDR3 is given with its conserved first and last residue. The D gene is left open where the match is weak. The size entry is marked missing in some rows and otherwise reads once, few, many or a size class.

j_gene,d_gene,v_gene,abundance,CDR3aa,CDR3nt
TRBJ2-1,TRBD2,TRBV7-2,few,CASRNTGTSGESGYNEQFF,TGTGCCAGCCGGAACACCGGGACTAGCGGGGAGAGTGGCTACAATGAGCAGTTCTTC
TRBJ1-5,.,TRBV18,once,CASSPINHRGNQPQHF,TGTGCCAGCTCACCAATTAACCATAGGGGCAATCAGCCCCAGCATTTT
TRBJ1-1,.,TRBV29-1,.,CSDVGTEAFF,TGCAGCGACGTGGGCACTGAAGCTTTCTTT
TRBJ1-5,.,TRBV12-1,.,CASSLHPGQGRPQHF,TGTGCCAGCAGCTTGCATCCGGGACAGGGAAGACCCCAGCATTTT
TRBJ1-1,TRBD1,TRBV7-2,once,CASSTGQKNTEAFF,TGTGCCAGCAGCACGGGACAGAAGAACACTGAAGCTTTCTTT
TRBJ1-2,.,TRBV27,.,CASSFIIGGNSHGYTF,TGTGCCAGCAGTTTTATCATTGGAGGGAACTCTCATGGCTACACCTTC
TRBJ1-5,.,TRBV5-7,.,CASSLNSRTARGGPQHF,TGTGCCAGCAGCTTAAATTCCCGGACAGCCCGGGGTGGGCCCCAGCATTTT
TRBJ2-1,.,TRBV5-8,.,CASSPDPLGPYNEQFF,TGTGCCAGCAGCCCCGACCCCCTAGGACCCTACAATGAGCAGTTCTTC
TRBJ2-7,.,TRBV19,.,CASSPQLTYSYEQYF,TGTGCCAGTAGTCCCCAACTCACCTACTCCTACGAGCAGTACTTC
TRBJ1-1,.,TRBV2,.,CATRGESNTEAFF,TGTGCCACGCGGGGGGAGTCGAACACTGAAGCTTTCTTT
TRBJ2-1,.,TRBV7-2,.,CASSWGMPVYNEQFF,TGTGCCAGCAGCTGGGGGATGCCGGTATACAATGAGCAGTTCTTC
TRBJ2-3,TRBD1,TRBV9,once,CASSVGPGQGAGTQYF,TGTGCCAGCAGCGTAGGTCCGGGACAGGGGGCAGGTACGCAGTATTTT
TRBJ2-3,TRBD2,TRBV10-3,.,CAISGTSGRDTDTQYF,TGTGCCATCAGTGGGACTAGCGGGAGAGACACAGATACGCAGTATTTT
TRBJ1-2,.,TRBV6-6,.,CASSYSGIRDYGYTF,TGTGCCAGCAGTTACTCCGGGATTCGTGACTATGGCTACACCTTC